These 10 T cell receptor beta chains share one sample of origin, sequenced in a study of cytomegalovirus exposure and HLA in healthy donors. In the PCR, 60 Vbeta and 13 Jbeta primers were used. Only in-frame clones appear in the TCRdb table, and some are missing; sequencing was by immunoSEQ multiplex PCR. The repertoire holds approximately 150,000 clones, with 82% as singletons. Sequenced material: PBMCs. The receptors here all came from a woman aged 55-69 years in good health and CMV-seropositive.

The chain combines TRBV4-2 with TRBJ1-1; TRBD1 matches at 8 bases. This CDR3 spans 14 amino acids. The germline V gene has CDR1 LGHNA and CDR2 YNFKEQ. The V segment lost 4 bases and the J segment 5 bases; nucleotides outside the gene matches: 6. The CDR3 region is CASSLLTGGTEAFF. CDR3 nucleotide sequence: TGTGCCAGCAGCCTCTTAACAGGGGGGACTGAAGCTTTCTTT.

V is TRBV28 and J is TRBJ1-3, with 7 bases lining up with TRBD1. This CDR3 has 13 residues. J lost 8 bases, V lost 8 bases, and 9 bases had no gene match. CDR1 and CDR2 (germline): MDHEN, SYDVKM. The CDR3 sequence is CASVGARGDTIYF. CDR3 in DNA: TGTGCCAGCGTAGGAGCCAGGGGGGACACCATATATTTT.

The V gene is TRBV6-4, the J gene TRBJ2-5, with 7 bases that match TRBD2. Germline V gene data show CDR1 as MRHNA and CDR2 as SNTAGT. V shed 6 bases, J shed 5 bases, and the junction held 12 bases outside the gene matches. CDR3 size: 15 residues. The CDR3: CASSLRGGVEETQYF. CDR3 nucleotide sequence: TGTGCCAGCAGCTTGAGGGGAGGGGTAGAGGAGACCCAGTACTTC.

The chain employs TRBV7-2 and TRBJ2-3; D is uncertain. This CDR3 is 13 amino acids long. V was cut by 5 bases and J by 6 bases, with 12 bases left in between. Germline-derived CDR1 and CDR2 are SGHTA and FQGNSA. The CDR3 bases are TGTGCCAGCAGCGGCCCCGTCTCGGATACGCAGTATTTT. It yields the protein CASSGPVSDTQYF.

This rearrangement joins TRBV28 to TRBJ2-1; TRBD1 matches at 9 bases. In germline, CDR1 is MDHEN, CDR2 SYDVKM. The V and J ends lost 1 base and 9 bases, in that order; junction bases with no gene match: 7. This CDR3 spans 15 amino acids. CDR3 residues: CASSLSGQGMGEQFF. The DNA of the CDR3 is TGTGCCAGCAGTTTATCGGGACAGGGCATGGGTGAGCAGTTCTTC.

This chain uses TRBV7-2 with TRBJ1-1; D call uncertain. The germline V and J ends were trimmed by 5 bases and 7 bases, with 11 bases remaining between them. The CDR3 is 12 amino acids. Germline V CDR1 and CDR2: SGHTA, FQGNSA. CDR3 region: CASSHGVGEAFF. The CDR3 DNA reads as TGTGCCAGCAGCCATGGAGTCGGTGAAGCTTTCTTT.

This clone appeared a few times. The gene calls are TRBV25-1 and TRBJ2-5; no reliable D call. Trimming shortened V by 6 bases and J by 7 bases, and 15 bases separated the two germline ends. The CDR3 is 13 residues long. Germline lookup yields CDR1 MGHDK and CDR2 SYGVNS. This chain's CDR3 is CASSSRGRGTQYF. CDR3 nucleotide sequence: TGTGCCAGCAGCTCCCGTGGTAGAGGGACCCAGTACTTC.

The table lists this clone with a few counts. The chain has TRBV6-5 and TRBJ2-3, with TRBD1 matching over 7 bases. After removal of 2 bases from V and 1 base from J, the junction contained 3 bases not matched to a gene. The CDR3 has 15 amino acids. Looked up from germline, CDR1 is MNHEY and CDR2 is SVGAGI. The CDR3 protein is CASSYEGARTDTQYF. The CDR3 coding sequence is TGTGCCAGCAGTTACGAGGGGGCCCGCACAGATACGCAGTATTTT.

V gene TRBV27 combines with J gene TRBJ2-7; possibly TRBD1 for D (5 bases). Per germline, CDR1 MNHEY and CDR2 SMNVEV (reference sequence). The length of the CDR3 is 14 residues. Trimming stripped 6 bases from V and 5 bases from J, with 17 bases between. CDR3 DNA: TGTGCCAGCAGAAGGGGCCAGGTCCCCCACGAGCAGTACTTC. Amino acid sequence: CASRRGQVPHEQYF.

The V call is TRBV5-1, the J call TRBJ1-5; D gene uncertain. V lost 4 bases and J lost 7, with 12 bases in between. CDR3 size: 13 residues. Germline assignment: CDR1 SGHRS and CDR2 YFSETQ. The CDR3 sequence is CASSPEPNQPQHF. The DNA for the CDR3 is TGCGCCAGCAGCCCGGAGCCCAACCAGCCCCAGCATTTT.